The entry below gives a single T cell receptor (beta chain) sequence along with its context. The RNA, about 0.45 to 1 ug, was put through reverse transcription using random hexamers. By means of immunoSEQ multiplex PCR, TCR beta CDR3 spanning 54 Vbeta and 13 Jbeta underwent amplification. TCRdb re-called the immunoSEQ multiplex PCR reads through MiXCR, storing one row per CDR3 protein. The table lists tens of thousands of distinct CDR3 sequences, around 93% of them singletons. Treatment-naive patients with stable or active relapsing-remitting disease served as multiple sclerosis controls. CDR3 size: 13 residues. The germline V gene has CDR1 SGHRS and CDR2 YFSETQ. V lost 0 bases, J lost 6 bases, and 7 bases lay in between. This sample is part of a study of CD8 T cells in Susac syndrome.

This receptor was taken from a human donor with multiple sclerosis. The sequencing input was CD8+ T cells from PBMCs. This chain uses TRBV5-1 with TRBJ2-1; D gene unclear. CDR3 protein: CASSLGSTNEQFF. CDR3 in DNA: TGCGCCAGCAGCTTGGGTTCGACCAATGAGCAGTTCTTC.